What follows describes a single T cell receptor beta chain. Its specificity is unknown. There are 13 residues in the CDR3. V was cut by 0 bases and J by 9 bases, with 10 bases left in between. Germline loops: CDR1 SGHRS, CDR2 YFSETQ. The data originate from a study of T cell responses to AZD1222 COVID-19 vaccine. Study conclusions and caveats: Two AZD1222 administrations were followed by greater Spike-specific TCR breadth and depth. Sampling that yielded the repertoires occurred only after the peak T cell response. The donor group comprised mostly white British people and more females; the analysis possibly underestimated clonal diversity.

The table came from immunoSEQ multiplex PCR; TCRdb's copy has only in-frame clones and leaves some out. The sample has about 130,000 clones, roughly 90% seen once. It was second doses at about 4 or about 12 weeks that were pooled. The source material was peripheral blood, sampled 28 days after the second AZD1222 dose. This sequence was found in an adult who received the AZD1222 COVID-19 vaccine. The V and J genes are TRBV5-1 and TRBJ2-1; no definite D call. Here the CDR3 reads CASSLAAGPEQFF. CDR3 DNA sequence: TGCGCCAGCAGCTTGGCGGCAGGTCCTGAGCAGTTCTTC.